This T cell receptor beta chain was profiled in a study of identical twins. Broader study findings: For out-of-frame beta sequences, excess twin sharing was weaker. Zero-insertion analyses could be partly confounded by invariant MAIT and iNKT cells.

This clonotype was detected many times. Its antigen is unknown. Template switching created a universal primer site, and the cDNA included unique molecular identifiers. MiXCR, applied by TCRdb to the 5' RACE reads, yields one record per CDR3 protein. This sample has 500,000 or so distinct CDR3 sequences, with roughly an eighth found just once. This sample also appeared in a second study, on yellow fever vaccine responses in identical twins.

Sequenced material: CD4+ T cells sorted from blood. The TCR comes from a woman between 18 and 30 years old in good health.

Here the CDR3 DNA reads TGTGCCAGCAGTTACTCTCGTGGGTCGGGAAGCTCCTATAATTCACCCCTCCACTTT. It is translated as CASSYSRGSGSSYNSPLHF. The rearrangement joins TRBV6-5 to TRBJ1-6; no clear D. The CDR3 totals 19 residues. The ends were cut back, 0 bases at V and 0 bases at J, with 15 bases in the middle. CDR1 and CDR2 from the germline V gene are MNHEY and SVGAGI.